These 27 T cell receptor beta chains were sequenced from one sample in a study of metastatic and nonmetastatic thyroid tumors. MiXCR was used by TCRdb to re-call the PCR reads. The table includes about 38,000 clones, around 47% detected once. Thyroid surgery took place with no prior treatment in any patient. Sample: tumor tissue. The receptors were sampled from a male donor with papillary thyroid cancer or a benign thyroid nodule (not recorded which). Some clones in this sample may be carry-over from other donors' samples.

This sequence joins TRBV2 and TRBJ2-7; 7 bases agree with TRBD1. CDR1 is SNHLY, CDR2 FYNNEI, per germline. The junction had 9 bases not matched to a gene; V was cut back by 3 bases and J by 4 bases. CDR3 length equals 15 residues. Here the CDR3 DNA reads TGTGCCAGCAGTGATATCAGGGGGAGTGGGTACGAGCAGTACTTC. Its translation is CASSDIRGSGYEQYF.

The rearrangement uses TRBV20-1 and TRBJ2-1; 7 bases align to TRBD1. Per the germline V gene, CDR1 is DFQATT and CDR2 is SNEGSKA (reference sequence). CDR3 length equals 14 residues. The V gene end was trimmed by 1 base and the J gene end by 6 bases; junction bases not matched to a gene: 6. CDR3 DNA sequence: TGCAGTGCTAGAGGCGACAGGGATTTCAATGAGCAGTTCTTC. This gives the protein CSARGDRDFNEQFF.

The gene calls are TRBV30 and TRBJ2-7; 9 nucleotides agree with TRBD2. Germline lookup yields CDR1 GTSNPN and CDR2 SVGIG (reference sequence). V was pared by 4 bases and J by 2 bases, with 3 bases of the junction left unmatched. This CDR3 contains 13 residues. Here the CDR3 reads CAWNLAGTYEQYF. In DNA, the CDR3 is TGTGCCTGGAACCTAGCGGGAACCTACGAGCAGTACTTC.

With regard to this clone: With a much larger clone just one base away, this may be a read error. The CDR3 spells CSALGRGDSPLHF. The DNA for the CDR3 is TGCAGTGCTCTGGGCAGGGGGGATTCACCCCTCCACTTT. J is TRBJ1-6 and V is TRBV20-1, with 7 nucleotides matching TRBD1. Germline CDR1 and CDR2: DFQATT and SNEGSKA (reference sequence). Unmatched junction bases numbered 6, after V lost 5 bases and J lost 8 bases. The CDR3 loop spans 13 amino acids.

The chain joins TRBV11-2 to TRBJ2-3; 10 bases line up with TRBD2. V dropped 4 bases and J dropped 4; count of bases not matched to a gene: 5. The length of the CDR3 is 15 residues. Germline lookup yields CDR1 SGHAT and CDR2 FQNNGV. CDR3 coding DNA: TGTGCCAGCAGCTGGACCGGGACTAGCGCAGATACGCAGTATTTT. Its protein is CASSWTGTSADTQYF.

This chain uses TRBV30 with TRBJ2-7; 11 nucleotides agree with TRBD2. Germline CDR1 is GTSNPN and CDR2 is SVGIG (reference sequence). Trimming took 0 bases from V and 6 from J; bases not matched to a gene: 10. The CDR3 has 16 amino acids. CDR3 amino acids: CAWSVHSGLAGGEQYF. In nucleotides, the CDR3 is TGTGCCTGGAGTGTACACTCGGGGCTAGCGGGGGGCGAGCAGTACTTC. Filled out from reference TRBV30 and TRBJ2-7, the complete variable domain reads SQTIHQWPATLVQPVGSPLSLECTVEGTSNPNLYWYRQAAGRGLQLLFYSVGIGQISSEVPQNLSASRPQDRQFILSSKKLLLSDSGFYLCAWSVHSGLAGGEQYFGPGTRLTVT.

V gene TRBV20-1 combines with J gene TRBJ2-3; 10 bases are shared with TRBD2. The germline V gene encodes CDR1 DFQATT and CDR2 SNEGSKA (reference sequence). Losses at the gene ends were 5 bases for V and 2 bases for J; bases not matched to a gene: 7. This CDR3 contains 15 residues. The CDR3 is CSAVGLAETTDTQYF. For the CDR3, the DNA is TGCAGTGCTGTCGGACTAGCGGAAACCACAGATACGCAGTATTTT.

This chain uses TRBV6-2 or TRBV6-3 with TRBJ1-3; 9 bases fit TRBD1. Trimming took 2 bases from V and 2 from J; bases not matched to a gene: 13. This CDR3 contains 19 residues. CDR1 and CDR2 from the germline V gene are MNHEY and SVGEGT. The CDR3 DNA follows: TGTGCCAGCAGTTACAAACCCGGGACAGGGTTTGGGACTGGAAACACCATATATTTT. It encodes CASSYKPGTGFGTGNTIYF.

This chain joins TRBV20-1 and TRBJ2-1, with 11 bases lining up with TRBD2. The germline V gene has CDR1 DFQATT and CDR2 SNEGSKA (reference sequence). CDR3 size: 13 residues. This CDR3 reads CSPGLAGNNEQFF. Written as DNA, the CDR3 is TGCAGCCCCGGACTAGCGGGCAACAATGAGCAGTTCTTC.

The chain uses TRBV20-1 and TRBJ1-5; TRBD1 aligns across 8 bases. The germline V gene has CDR1 DFQATT and CDR2 SNEGSKA (reference sequence). V shed 6 bases and J 2 bases; nucleotides not matched to a gene: 18. There are 18 residues in the CDR3. The CDR3: CSAPEGRGLLGGNQPQHF. CDR3 in DNA: TGCAGTGCCCCCGAGGGCAGGGGGCTTTTGGGAGGCAATCAGCCCCAGCATTTT.

This clone occurred once. J is TRBJ2-7 and V is TRBV20-1; 9 bases fit TRBD2. The germline V gene has CDR1 DFQATT and CDR2 SNEGSKA (reference sequence). The CDR3 loop spans 13 amino acids. With V trimmed by 3 bases and J by 2 bases, 2 bases remained unmatched. The DNA for the CDR3 is TGCAGTGCTAGGGGACTAGCTACCTACGAGCAGTACTTC. This encodes CSARGLATYEQYF.

V gene TRBV29-1 combines with J gene TRBJ1-2; D ambiguous. V was clipped by 0 bases and J by 3 bases, with 5 bases between them. The CDR3 sequence is 12 residues long. Per the germline V gene, CDR1 is SQVTM and CDR2 is ANQGSEA. CDR3: CSVEDNDYGYTF. DNA of the CDR3: TGCAGCGTTGAAGATAACGACTATGGCTACACCTTC.

This clone was picked up a small number of times. The chain combines TRBV11-1 with TRBJ2-2; TRBD2 matches at 8 bases. Germline CDR1 reads SGHAT; CDR2 reads FQDESV (reference sequence). The J segment lost 6 bases and the V segment lost 3 bases, leaving 12 bases of the junction unmatched. The CDR3 has 17 amino acids. CDR3 coding DNA: TGTGCCAGCAGCTTTAAACGGCTAGCGGGCGTAGCCGGGGAGCTGTTTTTT. Translating gives CASSFKRLAGVAGELFF.

The chain couples TRBV20-1 to TRBJ1-1; D is ambiguous. The V gene's germline CDR1 is DFQATT and CDR2 SNEGSKA (reference sequence). This CDR3 has 13 residues. V was cut by 3 bases and J by 0 bases, with 8 bases left in between. The CDR3, as DNA: TGCAGTGCTAGCCCAGGCGTGAACACTGAAGCTTTCTTT. Translating gives CSASPGVNTEAFF.

There are a few counts of this clone. J is TRBJ1-2 and V is TRBV28; D possibly corresponds to TRBD1 (5 bases). V lost 7 bases and J 7 bases, leaving 16 bases between the germline ends. This CDR3 has 13 amino acids. Germline CDR1 MDHEN, CDR2 SYDVKM. The CDR3 bases are TGTGCCAGCACCTCCAAGGGGTCGGTTGGCTACACCTTC. Residues: CASTSKGSVGYTF.

The chain's CDR3 is CASSLTGLDTEAFF. In nucleotides, the CDR3 is TGCGCCAGCAGCCTGACGGGGTTGGACACTGAAGCTTTCTTT. This rearrangement joins TRBV5-1 to TRBJ1-1; D gene ambiguous. V gave up 4 bases and J gave up 3 bases, with 13 bases separating them. CDR1 SGHRS and CDR2 YFSETQ come from the germline V gene. This CDR3 has 14 amino acids.

This clone was counted between two and nine times. This rearrangement joins TRBV9 to TRBJ2-7, with no clear D. The germline V and J ends were trimmed by 0 bases and 1 base, with 11 bases remaining between them. Germline V gives CDR1 SGDLS, CDR2 YYNGEE. The CDR3 extends over 15 amino acids. CDR3 sequence (DNA): TGTGCCAGCAGCGTAGGACCGACGAGTTCCTACGAGCAGTACTTC. As protein: CASSVGPTSSYEQYF.

The CDR3 nucleotides read TGTGCCAGCAGCACAACACAGGGGACCTCCTACGAGCAGTACTTC. It yields the protein CASSTTQGTSYEQYF. The chain is built from TRBV11-2 and TRBJ2-7; TRBD1 matches 7 bases. The CDR3 contains 15 residues. Germline CDR1 is SGHAT and CDR2 is FQNNGV. Trimming took 5 bases from V and 0 from J; bases not matched to a gene: 7. Supplemented by reference TRBV11-2 and TRBJ2-7, the full variable domain reads EAGVAQSPRYKIIEKRQSVAFWCNPISGHATLYWYQQILGQGPKLLIQFQNNGVVDDSQLPKDRFSAERLKGVDSTLKIQPAKLEDSAVYLCASSTTQGTSYEQYFGPGTRLTVT.

The rearrangement uses TRBV20-1 and TRBJ2-1; D may match TRBD1 or TRBD2 (6 bases each). Germline-derived CDR1 and CDR2 are DFQATT and SNEGSKA (reference sequence). Trimming took off 6 bases at V and 8 bases at J, with 23 bases between the two ends. The CDR3 extends over 15 amino acids. The CDR3 bases are TGCAGTGCCACGATAAGGGGGGTCGGGTTCGATGAGCAGTTCTTC. Protein sequence: CSATIRGVGFDEQFF.

In its sample, this clone is medium-sized. This sequence joins TRBV28 and TRBJ2-7; no clear D gene. Germline assignment: CDR1 MDHEN and CDR2 SYDVKM. This CDR3 is 14 amino acids long. With 6 bases removed from V and 4 bases from J, the gap between germline ends came to 16 bases. CDR3 nucleotide sequence: TGTGCCAGCAGCCTTGAGGTGTCCCCATACGAGCAGTACTTC. It codes for CASSLEVSPYEQYF.

The V gene is TRBV2, the J gene TRBJ2-5; 11 nucleotides align to TRBD2. V was pared by 3 bases and J by 4 bases, with 7 bases of the junction left unmatched. CDR3 length: 16 amino acids. Germline V gives CDR1 SNHLY, CDR2 FYNNEI. CDR3 residues: CASSDSGGAVRETQYF. DNA for the CDR3: TGTGCCAGCAGTGATAGCGGGGGGGCCGTCCGAGAGACCCAGTACTTC.

The CDR3 reads CASRTDRGGYYEQYF. DNA for the CDR3: TGTGCCAGCAGAACCGACAGGGGCGGTTACTACGAGCAGTACTTC. The J gene is TRBJ2-7, the V gene TRBV6-2 or TRBV6-3, with 8 nucleotides matching TRBD1. The germline V gene encodes CDR1 MNHEY and CDR2 SVGEGT. V dropped 6 bases and J dropped 3; count of bases not matched to a gene: 10. This CDR3 is 15 amino acids long.

The sample holds a few counts of this clone. The chain joins TRBV18 to TRBJ1-4, with D possibly TRBD1 on 5 matching bases. The CDR3 totals 14 residues. Trimming stripped 1 base from V and 2 bases from J, with 5 bases between. CDR1 is KGHSH and CDR2 is LQKENI in the germline V gene. Here the CDR3 reads CASSPRGTNEKLFF. In DNA form, the CDR3 reads TGTGCCAGCTCACCACGGGGCACTAATGAAAAACTGTTTTTT.

The chain employs TRBV24-1 and TRBJ2-6, with D hard to call. Germline CDR1 KGHDR, CDR2 SFDVKD. This CDR3 is built from 17 residues. V was shortened by 2 bases and J by 0 bases, with 10 bases between the two germline ends. CDR3: CATSDSGRFSGANVLTF. The DNA of the CDR3 is TGTGCCACCAGTGATTCCGGACGGTTCTCTGGGGCCAACGTCCTGACTTTC.

The table lists this clone with a few counts. The V gene is TRBV6-6, the J gene TRBJ2-4; the D call may be TRBD1 or TRBD2 (6 bases each). This CDR3 comprises 16 residues. The germline V gene has CDR1 MNHNY and CDR2 SVGAGI (reference sequence). Trimming stripped 2 bases from V and 5 bases from J, with 16 bases between. The CDR3 DNA follows: TGTGCCAGCAGTTACGCCCTGGAGGGGGAAGAAAACATTCAGTACTTC. Translation: CASSYALEGEENIQYF.

This chain connects TRBV27 to TRBJ2-7; 8 nucleotides agree with TRBD1. With V trimmed by 2 bases and J by 5 bases, 8 bases remained unmatched. The CDR3 has 15 residues. Germline-derived CDR1 and CDR2 are MNHEY and SMNVEV (reference sequence). The DNA of the CDR3 is TGTGCCAGCAGTTTAAAGGGGGACAGGAGGCACGAGCAGTACGTC. It translates to CASSLKGDRRHEQYV.

The V gene is TRBV13, the J gene TRBJ2-1; 7 nucleotides align to TRBD1. The CDR3 runs 13 residues. Germline V gene data show CDR1 as PRHDT and CDR2 as FYEKMQ (reference sequence). Trimming at V came to 5 bases and at J to 8 bases, leaving 6 bases not matched to a gene. CDR3 coding DNA: TGTGCCAGCAGCAAAACAGGGGTGTATGAGCAGTTCTTC. Encoded protein: CASSKTGVYEQFF.